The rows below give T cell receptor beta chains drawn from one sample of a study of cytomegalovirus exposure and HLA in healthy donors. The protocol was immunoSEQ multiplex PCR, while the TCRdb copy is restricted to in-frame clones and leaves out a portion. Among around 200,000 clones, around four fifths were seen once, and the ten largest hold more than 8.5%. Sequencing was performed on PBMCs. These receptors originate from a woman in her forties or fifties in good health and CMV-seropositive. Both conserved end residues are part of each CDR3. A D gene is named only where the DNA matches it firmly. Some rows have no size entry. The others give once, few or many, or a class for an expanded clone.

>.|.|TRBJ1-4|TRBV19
TGTGCCAGTAGCCCCTCATGGGGCCTAAGAAATGAAAAACTGTTTTTT
CASSPSWGLRNEKLFF
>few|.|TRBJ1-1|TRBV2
TGTGCCAGCAGCGGGACAACGAACACTGAAGCTTTCTTT
CASSGTTNTEAFF
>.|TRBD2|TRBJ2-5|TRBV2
TGTGCCAGCAGAAAAGGGACTAGCGGGGGGAAGACCCAGTACTTC
CASRKGTSGGKTQYF
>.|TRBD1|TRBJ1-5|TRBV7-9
TGTGCCAGCAGCCTTGGGGGTCGAGGGGGCCATCAGCCCCAGCATTTT
CASSLGGRGGHQPQHF
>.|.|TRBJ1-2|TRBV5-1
TGCGCCAGCAGCTTGGTCTTATCCCTAGACGCCCAATTCCTTGGCTACACCTTC
CASSLVLSLDAQFLGYTF
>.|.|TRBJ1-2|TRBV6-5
TGTGCCAGCACCCCCCGGGGGGGAGGTTATGGCTACACCTTC
CASTPRGGGYGYTF
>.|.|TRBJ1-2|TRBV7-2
TGTGCCAGCAGCTTAGCGGGGGGGAGGGGCAGCTATGGCTACACCTTC
CASSLAGGRGSYGYTF
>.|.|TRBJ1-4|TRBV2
TGTGCCAGCAGACAGGGATCGACTAATGAAAAACTGTTTTTT
CASRQGSTNEKLFF
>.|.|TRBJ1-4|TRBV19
TGTGCCAGTATGGAGGGCGGTAGAAAACTGTTTTTT
CASMEGGRKLFF
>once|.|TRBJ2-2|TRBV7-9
TGTGCCAGCAGCTTAAAAATCGCAGGGCGCACCGGGGAGCTGTTTTTT
CASSLKIAGRTGELFF
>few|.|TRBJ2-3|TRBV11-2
TGTGCCAGCAGCTTAGATCTCGCGGGAACAGATACGCAGTATTTT
CASSLDLAGTDTQYF
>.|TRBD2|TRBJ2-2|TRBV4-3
TGCGCCAGCAGCCAAGCCAGCGGGGGGCACGGGGAGCTGTTTTTT
CASSQASGGHGELFF
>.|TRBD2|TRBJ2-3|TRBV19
TGTGCCAGTAGTATCTCCGGACTAGCGCGCACCACAGATACGCAGTATTTT
CASSISGLARTTDTQYF
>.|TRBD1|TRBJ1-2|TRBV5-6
TGTGCCAGCAGCTTGGTGGACAGGCCTAACTATGGCTACACCTTC
CASSLVDRPNYGYTF
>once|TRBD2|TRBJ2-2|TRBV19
TGTGCCAGTACGCTAGCGGGGGGGTTTTTCGGGGAGCTGTTTTTT
CASTLAGGFFGELFF
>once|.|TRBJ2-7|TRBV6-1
TGTGCCAGCAGGGAAACACCTCCCTACGAGCAGTACTTC
CASRETPPYEQYF
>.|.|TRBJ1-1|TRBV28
TGTGCCAGCAGTTTAGGGGGGGAAACGGGTGAAGCTTTCTTT
CASSLGGETGEAFF
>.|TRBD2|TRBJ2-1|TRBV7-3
TGTGCCAGCAGCCCCTGGACTAGCGGACCCTACAATGAGCAGTTCTTC
CASSPWTSGPYNEQFF
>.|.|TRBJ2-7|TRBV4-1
TGCGCCAGCAGCCAAGAGGCAGGCCCCGCTGACTCCTACGAGCAGTACTTC
CASSQEAGPADSYEQYF
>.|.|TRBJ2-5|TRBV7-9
TGTGCCAGCAGCTCGCCCCCTAGCGTTAAGGAGACCCAGTACTTC
CASSSPPSVKETQYF
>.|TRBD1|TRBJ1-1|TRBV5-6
TGTGCCAGCAGCCCGTCGGACAGGACCAACACTGAAGCTTTCTTT
CASSPSDRTNTEAFF
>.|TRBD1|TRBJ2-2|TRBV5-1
TGCGCCAGCAGCCCTAGCCGGACAGGGCTGAACACCGGGGAGCTGTTTTTT
CASSPSRTGLNTGELFF
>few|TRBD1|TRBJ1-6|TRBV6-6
TGTGCCAGCAGTCCTCCTTGGGACAGGGTGCTTCTCCTCCACTTT
CASSPPWDRVLLLHF
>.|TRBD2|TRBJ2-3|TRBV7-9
TGTGCCAGCAGCCGCGCCGGGACTAGCGGTGATACGCAGTATTTT
CASSRAGTSGDTQYF
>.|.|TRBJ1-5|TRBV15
TGTGCCACCAGCAGAAGTAGGACAGCCGATCAGCCCCAGCATTTT
CATSRSRTADQPQHF
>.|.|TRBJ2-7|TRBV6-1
TGTGCCAGCAGTGAAGGGGGACACAAATACGAGCAGTACTTC
CASSEGGHKYEQYF
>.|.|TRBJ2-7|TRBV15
TGTGCCACCAGCTCAACCTTGATGGGGGGTCTGGACGAGCAGTACTTC
CATSSTLMGGLDEQYF
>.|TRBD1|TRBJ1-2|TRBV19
TGTGCCAGTAGTCCGCGCAGGGGGCTGGGTGGCTATGGCTACACCTTC
CASSPRRGLGGYGYTF
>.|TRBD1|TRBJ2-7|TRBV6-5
TGTGCCAGCAGGGGGACAGCTACGTACGAGCAGTACTTC
CASRGTATYEQYF
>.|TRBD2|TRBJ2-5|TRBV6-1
TGTGCCAGCAGCCCGCTAGCGGGGGGCGGGGAGACCCAGTACTTC
CASSPLAGGGETQYF
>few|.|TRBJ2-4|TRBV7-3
TGTGCCAGCAGCTTGGGGGCAGGAAACATTCAGTACTTC
CASSLGAGNIQYF
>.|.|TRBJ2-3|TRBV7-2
TGTGCCAGCAGCAGGGACATTAGCACAGATACGCAGTATTTT
CASSRDISTDTQYF